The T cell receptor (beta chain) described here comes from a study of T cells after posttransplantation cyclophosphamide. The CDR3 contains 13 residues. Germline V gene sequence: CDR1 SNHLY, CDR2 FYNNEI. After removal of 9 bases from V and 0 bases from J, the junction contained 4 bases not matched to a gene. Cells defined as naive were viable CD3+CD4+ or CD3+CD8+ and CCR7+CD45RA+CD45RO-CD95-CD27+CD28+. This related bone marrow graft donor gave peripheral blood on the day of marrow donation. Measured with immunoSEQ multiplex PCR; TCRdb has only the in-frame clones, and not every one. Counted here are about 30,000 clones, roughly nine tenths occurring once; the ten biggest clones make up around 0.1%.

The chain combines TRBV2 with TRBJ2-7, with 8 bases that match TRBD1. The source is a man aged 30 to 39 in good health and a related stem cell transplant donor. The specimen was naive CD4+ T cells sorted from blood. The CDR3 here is CASKDRGSYEQYF. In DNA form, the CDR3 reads TGTGCCAGTAAAGACAGGGGCTCCTACGAGCAGTACTTC.